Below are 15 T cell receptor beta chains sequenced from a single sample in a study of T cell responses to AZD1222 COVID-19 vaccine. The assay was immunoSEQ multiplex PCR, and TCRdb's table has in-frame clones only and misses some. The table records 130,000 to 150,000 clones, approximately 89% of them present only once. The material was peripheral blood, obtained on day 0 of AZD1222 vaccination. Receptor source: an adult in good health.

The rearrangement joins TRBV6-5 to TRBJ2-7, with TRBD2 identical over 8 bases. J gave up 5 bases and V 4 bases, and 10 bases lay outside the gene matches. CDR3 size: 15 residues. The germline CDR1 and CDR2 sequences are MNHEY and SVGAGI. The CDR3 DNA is TGTGCCAGCAGTTCTCCCGGGGGGGGAATCCACGAGCAGTACTTC. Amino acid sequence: CASSSPGGGIHEQYF.

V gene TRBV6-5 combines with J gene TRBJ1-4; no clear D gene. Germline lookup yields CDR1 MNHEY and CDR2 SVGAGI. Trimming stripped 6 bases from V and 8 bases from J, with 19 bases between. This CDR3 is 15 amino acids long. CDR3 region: CASSTDRQGGEKLFF. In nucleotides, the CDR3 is TGTGCCAGCAGCACCGACCGCCAAGGTGGAGAAAAACTGTTTTTT.

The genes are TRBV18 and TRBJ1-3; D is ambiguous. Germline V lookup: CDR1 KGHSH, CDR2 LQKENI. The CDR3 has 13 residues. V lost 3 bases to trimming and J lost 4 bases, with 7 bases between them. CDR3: CASSPELGNTIYF. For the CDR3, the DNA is TGTGCCAGCTCACCGGAGTTGGGAAACACCATATATTTT.

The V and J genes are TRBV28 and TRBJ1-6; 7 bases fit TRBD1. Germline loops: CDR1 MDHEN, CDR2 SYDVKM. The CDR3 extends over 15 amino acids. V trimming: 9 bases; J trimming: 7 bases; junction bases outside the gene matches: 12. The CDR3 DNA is TGTGCCAGTAAGTCCCAGGGCAGGGGGAATTCACCCCTCCACTTT. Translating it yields CASKSQGRGNSPLHF.

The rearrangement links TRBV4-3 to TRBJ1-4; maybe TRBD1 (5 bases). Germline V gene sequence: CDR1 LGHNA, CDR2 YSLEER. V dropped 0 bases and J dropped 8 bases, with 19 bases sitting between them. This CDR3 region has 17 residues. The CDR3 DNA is TGCGCCAGCAGCCAAGATGGGGGTTGGGGCGGGGACGAAAAACTGTTTTTT. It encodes CASSQDGGWGGDEKLFF.

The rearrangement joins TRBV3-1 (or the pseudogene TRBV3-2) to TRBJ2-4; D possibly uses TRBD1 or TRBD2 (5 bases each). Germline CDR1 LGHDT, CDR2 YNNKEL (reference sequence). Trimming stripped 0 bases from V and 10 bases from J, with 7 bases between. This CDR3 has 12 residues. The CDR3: CASSQEGEIQYF. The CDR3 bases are TGTGCCAGCAGCCAAGAGGGGGAGATTCAGTACTTC.

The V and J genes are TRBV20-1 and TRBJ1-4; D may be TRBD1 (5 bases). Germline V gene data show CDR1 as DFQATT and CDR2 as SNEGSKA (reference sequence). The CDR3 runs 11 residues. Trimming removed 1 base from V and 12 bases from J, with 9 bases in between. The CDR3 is CSARGGRELFF. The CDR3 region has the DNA TGCAGTGCTAGAGGAGGCAGGGAACTGTTTTTT.

The CDR3 loop reads CASSLATAKAYNEQFF. The CDR3 DNA follows: TGTGCCAGCAGCTTAGCGACAGCAAAAGCGTACAATGAGCAGTTCTTC. V is TRBV7-8 and J is TRBJ2-1; tentative D call: TRBD1 (5 bases). This CDR3 spans 16 amino acids. The V gene's germline CDR1 is SGHVS and CDR2 FQNEAQ. Trimming removed 0 bases at V and 4 bases at J, with 13 bases between.

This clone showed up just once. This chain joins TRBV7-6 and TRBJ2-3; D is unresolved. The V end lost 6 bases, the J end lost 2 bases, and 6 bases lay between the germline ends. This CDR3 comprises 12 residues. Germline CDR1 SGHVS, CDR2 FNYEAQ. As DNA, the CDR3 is TGTGCCAGCAGTCGACACACAGATACGCAGTATTTT. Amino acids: CASSRHTDTQYF.

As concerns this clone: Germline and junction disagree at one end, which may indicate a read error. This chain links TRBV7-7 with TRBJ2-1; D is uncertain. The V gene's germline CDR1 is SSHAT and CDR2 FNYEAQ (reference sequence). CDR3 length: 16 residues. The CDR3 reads CASSFMIEAPYNEQFF. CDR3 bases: TGTGCTAGCAGCTTCATGATAGAGGCACCTTACAATGAGCAGTTCTTC.

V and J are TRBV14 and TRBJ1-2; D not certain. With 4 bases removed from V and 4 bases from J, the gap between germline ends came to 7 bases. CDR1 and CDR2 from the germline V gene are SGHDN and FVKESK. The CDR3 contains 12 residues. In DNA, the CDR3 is TGTGCCAGCAGCCGAGGGATCTATGGCTACACCTTC. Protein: CASSRGIYGYTF.

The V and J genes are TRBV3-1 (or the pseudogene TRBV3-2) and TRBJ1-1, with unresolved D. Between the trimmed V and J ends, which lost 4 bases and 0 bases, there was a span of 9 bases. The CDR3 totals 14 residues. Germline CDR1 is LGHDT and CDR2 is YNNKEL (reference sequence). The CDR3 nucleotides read TGTGCCAGCAGCCGTAAATCGGTGAACACTGAAGCTTTCTTT. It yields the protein CASSRKSVNTEAFF.

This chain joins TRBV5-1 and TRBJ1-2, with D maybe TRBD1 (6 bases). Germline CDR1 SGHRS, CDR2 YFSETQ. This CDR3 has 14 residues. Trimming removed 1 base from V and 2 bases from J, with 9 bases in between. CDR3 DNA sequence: TGCGCCAGCAGCTTGTACAGGGAAAACTATGGCTACACCTTC. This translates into CASSLYRENYGYTF.

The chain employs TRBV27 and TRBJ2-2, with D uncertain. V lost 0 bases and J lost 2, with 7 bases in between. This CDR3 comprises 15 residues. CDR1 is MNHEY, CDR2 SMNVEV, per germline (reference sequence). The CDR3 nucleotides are TGTGCCAGCAGTTTATCGGCGAGAAACACCGGGGAGCTGTTTTTT. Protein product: CASSLSARNTGELFF.

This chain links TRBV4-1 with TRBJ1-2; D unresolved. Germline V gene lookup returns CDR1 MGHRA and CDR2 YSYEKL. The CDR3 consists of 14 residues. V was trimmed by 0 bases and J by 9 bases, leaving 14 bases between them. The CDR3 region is CASSQESWQHRYTF. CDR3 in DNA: TGCGCCAGCAGCCAAGAAAGCTGGCAGCATCGCTACACCTTC.